Sequencing of this T cell receptor (beta chain) was carried out in a study of T cells after yellow fever vaccination. Universal primer sites and UMIs were introduced during 5'RACE template-switching synthesis of TCR cDNA. TCRdb recomputed calls from the 5' RACE reads with MiXCR, one row per CDR3 protein. This sample has some 600,000 distinct CDR3 sequences, with around 12% found just once. Trimming cost V 1 base and J 5 bases; bases outside gene matches: 3. The CDR3 consists of 14 residues. The germline gives CDR1 DFQATT, CDR2 SNEGSKA (reference sequence). Study findings and constraints: There was a possibility that FACS-sorted repertoires contained abundant clonotypes contaminating from the bulk population. Across the CD4 and CD8 compartments, a small share of clonotypes was present in both.

This clonotype was detected only a few times. Its antigen is as yet unknown. The chain couples TRBV20-1 to TRBJ2-1, with TRBD2 matching over 9 bases. This TCR was recovered from a man aged 25-45 years who received the YFV17D yellow fever vaccine. This specimen consisted of PBMCs, obtained on the day of the yellow fever booster vaccination. CDR3 sequence: CSARGGTSHNEQFF. The CDR3, as DNA: TGCAGTGCTAGAGGGGGGACTAGCCACAATGAGCAGTTCTTC.